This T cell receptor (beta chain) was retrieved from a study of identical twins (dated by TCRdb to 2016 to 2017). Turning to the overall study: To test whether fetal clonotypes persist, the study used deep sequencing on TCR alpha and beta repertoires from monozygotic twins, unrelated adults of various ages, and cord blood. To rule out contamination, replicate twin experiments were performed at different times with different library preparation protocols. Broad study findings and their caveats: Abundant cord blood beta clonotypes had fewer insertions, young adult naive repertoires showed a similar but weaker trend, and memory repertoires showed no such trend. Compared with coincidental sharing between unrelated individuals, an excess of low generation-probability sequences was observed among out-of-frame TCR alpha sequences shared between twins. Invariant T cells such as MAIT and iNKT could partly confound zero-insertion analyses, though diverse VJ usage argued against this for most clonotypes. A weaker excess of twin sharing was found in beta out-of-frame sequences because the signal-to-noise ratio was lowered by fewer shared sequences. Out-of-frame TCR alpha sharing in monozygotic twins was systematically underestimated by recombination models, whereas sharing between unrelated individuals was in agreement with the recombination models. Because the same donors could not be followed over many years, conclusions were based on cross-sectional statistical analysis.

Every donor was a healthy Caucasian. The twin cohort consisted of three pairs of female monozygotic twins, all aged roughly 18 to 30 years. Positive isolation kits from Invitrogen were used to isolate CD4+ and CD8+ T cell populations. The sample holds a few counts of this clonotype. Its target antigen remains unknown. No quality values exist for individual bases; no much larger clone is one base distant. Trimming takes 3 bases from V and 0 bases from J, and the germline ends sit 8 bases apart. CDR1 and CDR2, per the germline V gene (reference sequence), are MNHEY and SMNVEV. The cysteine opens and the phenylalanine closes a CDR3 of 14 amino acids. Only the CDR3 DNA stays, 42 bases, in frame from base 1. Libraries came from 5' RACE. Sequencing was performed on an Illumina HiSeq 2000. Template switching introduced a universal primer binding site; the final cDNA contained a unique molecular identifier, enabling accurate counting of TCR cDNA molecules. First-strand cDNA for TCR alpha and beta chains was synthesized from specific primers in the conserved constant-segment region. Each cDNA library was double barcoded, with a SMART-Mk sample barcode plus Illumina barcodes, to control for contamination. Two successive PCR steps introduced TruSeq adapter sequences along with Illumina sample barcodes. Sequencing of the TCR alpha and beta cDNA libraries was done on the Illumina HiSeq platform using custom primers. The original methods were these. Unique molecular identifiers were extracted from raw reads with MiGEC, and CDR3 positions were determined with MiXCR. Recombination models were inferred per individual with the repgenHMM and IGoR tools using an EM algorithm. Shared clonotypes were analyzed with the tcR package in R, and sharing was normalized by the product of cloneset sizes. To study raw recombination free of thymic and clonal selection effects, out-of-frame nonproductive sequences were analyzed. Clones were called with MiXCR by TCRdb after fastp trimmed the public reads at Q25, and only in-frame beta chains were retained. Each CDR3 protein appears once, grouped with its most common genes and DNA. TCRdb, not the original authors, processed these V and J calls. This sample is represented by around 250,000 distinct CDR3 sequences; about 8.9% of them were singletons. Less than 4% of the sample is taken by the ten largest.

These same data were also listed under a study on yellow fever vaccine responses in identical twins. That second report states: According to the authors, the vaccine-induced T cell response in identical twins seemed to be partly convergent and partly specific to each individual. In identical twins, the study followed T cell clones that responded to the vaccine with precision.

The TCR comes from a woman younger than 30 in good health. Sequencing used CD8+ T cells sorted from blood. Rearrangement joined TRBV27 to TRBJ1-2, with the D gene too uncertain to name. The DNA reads TGTGCCAGCAGTTTGAGGCGAGCTAACTATGGCTACACCTTC. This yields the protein CASSLRRANYGYTF.